A selection of T cell receptor beta chains follows, all from one sample in a study of shared clonotypes between healthy human individuals. The protocol was immunoSEQ multiplex PCR, while the TCRdb copy is restricted to in-frame clones and leaves out a portion. The table shows 190,000 or so clones, with over 50% occurring only once. The sequencing input was memory CD4+ T cells sorted from blood. The receptors come from a man aged 30 to 45 in good health. CDR3s include the opening cysteine and the closing phenylalanine or tryptophan. The order of the fields is J gene, D gene, clone size, V gene, CDR3 DNA, CDR3 protein. The D gene is left open where the match is weak. Clone size is given for some rows only: seen once, a few or many times, or a class if the clone is expanded.

j_gene: TRBJ1-2; d_gene: -; abundance: -; v_gene: TRBV10-3; CDR3nt: TGTGCCATCAGTGAGACGGGAACCTATGGCTACACCTTC; CDR3aa: CAISETGTYGYTF
j_gene: TRBJ1-2; d_gene: TRBD1; abundance: -; v_gene: TRBV7-9; CDR3nt: TGTGCCAGCAGGGGACAGGGCCTTAACTATGGCTACACCTTC; CDR3aa: CASRGQGLNYGYTF
j_gene: TRBJ2-1; d_gene: TRBD2; abundance: -; v_gene: TRBV9; CDR3nt: TGTGCCAGCAGCGTAGACAGCCTAGCGGGAGTTAGGAATGAGCAGTTCTTC; CDR3aa: CASSVDSLAGVRNEQFF
j_gene: TRBJ1-2; d_gene: TRBD1; abundance: -; v_gene: TRBV11-2; CDR3nt: TGTGCCAGCACCAGACAGGGCGAATTTTATGGCTACACCTTC; CDR3aa: CASTRQGEFYGYTF
j_gene: TRBJ2-7; d_gene: -; abundance: few; v_gene: TRBV18; CDR3nt: TGTGCCAGCTCACGGAACCACGAGCAGTACTTC; CDR3aa: CASSRNHEQYF
j_gene: TRBJ2-6; d_gene: -; abundance: -; v_gene: TRBV5-4; CDR3nt: TGTGCCAGCAGCCCGGAGGGAACTGGGGCCAACGTCCTGACTTTC; CDR3aa: CASSPEGTGANVLTF
j_gene: TRBJ1-2; d_gene: TRBD1; abundance: -; v_gene: TRBV19; CDR3nt: TGTGCCACCACCGGACAGGCGATCTATGGCTACACCTTC; CDR3aa: CATTGQAIYGYTF
j_gene: TRBJ1-1; d_gene: TRBD1; abundance: -; v_gene: TRBV7-9; CDR3nt: TGTGCCAGCAGCCAAAGGGGGCCTGAAGCTTTCTTT; CDR3aa: CASSQRGPEAFF
j_gene: TRBJ2-6; d_gene: TRBD1; abundance: -; v_gene: TRBV5-1; CDR3nt: TGCGCCAGCAGCCCAACAGGGGTGGGGGCCAACGTCCTGACTTTC; CDR3aa: CASSPTGVGANVLTF
j_gene: TRBJ2-4; d_gene: -; abundance: -; v_gene: TRBV5-5; CDR3nt: TGTGCCAGCAGCTTGTTTGGGACAGCCAAAAACATTCAGTACTTC; CDR3aa: CASSLFGTAKNIQYF
j_gene: TRBJ1-1; d_gene: -; abundance: few; v_gene: TRBV18; CDR3nt: TGTGCCAGCTCACAATTCACAGGGTCGGGGACTGAAGCTTTCTTT; CDR3aa: CASSQFTGSGTEAFF
j_gene: TRBJ2-7; d_gene: -; abundance: -; v_gene: TRBV9; CDR3nt: TGTGCCAGCAGCGTAGACGCGGCAGGGAACGAGCAGTACTTC; CDR3aa: CASSVDAAGNEQYF
j_gene: TRBJ2-3; d_gene: -; abundance: few; v_gene: TRBV7-3; CDR3nt: TGTGCCAGCAGCTTAAGGGAAGGAGGTACGCAGTATTTT; CDR3aa: CASSLREGGTQYF
j_gene: TRBJ2-7; d_gene: TRBD2; abundance: -; v_gene: TRBV11-2; CDR3nt: TGTGCCAGCACCAAACGGGGACTAGCGGGAGTTTATGAGCAGTACTTC; CDR3aa: CASTKRGLAGVYEQYF
j_gene: TRBJ2-1; d_gene: TRBD2; abundance: -; v_gene: TRBV6-1; CDR3nt: TGTGCCAGCAGTGAAGGACTAGCGGGGGACAATGAGCAGTTCTTC; CDR3aa: CASSEGLAGDNEQFF
j_gene: TRBJ2-5; d_gene: -; abundance: few; v_gene: TRBV29-1; CDR3nt: TGCAGCGTTGAGGCGCCAGGCCTACAAGAGACCCAGTACTTC; CDR3aa: CSVEAPGLQETQYF
j_gene: TRBJ2-4; d_gene: -; abundance: -; v_gene: TRBV25-1; CDR3nt: TGTGCCAGCAGTCCTGAGGGGCGAGGGGCCAAAAACATTCAGTACTTC; CDR3aa: CASSPEGRGAKNIQYF
j_gene: TRBJ2-5; d_gene: TRBD2; abundance: -; v_gene: TRBV7-2; CDR3nt: TGTGCCAGCAGCCCGACTAGCGGGAGGGTAGAGACCCAGTACTTC; CDR3aa: CASSPTSGRVETQYF
j_gene: TRBJ2-4; d_gene: -; abundance: -; v_gene: TRBV19; CDR3nt: TGTGCCAGTAGTTCAGGGTCCCAAAACATTCAGTACTTC; CDR3aa: CASSSGSQNIQYF
j_gene: TRBJ2-5; d_gene: TRBD1; abundance: -; v_gene: TRBV2; CDR3nt: TGTGCCAGAGGGACAGGACAAGAGACCCAGTACTTC; CDR3aa: CARGTGQETQYF
j_gene: TRBJ2-1; d_gene: TRBD2; abundance: -; v_gene: TRBV19; CDR3nt: TGTGCCAGTAGCGGACTAGCGGGTGGGAATGAGCAGTTCTTC; CDR3aa: CASSGLAGGNEQFF
j_gene: TRBJ1-2; d_gene: -; abundance: many; v_gene: TRBV7-2; CDR3nt: TGTGCCAGCAGCTTAGAGCCTGTGTATGGCTACACCTTC; CDR3aa: CASSLEPVYGYTF
j_gene: TRBJ2-2; d_gene: TRBD2; abundance: -; v_gene: TRBV7-2; CDR3nt: TGTGCCAGCAGCCGACTAGCGGGGTACACCGGGGAGCTGTTTTTT; CDR3aa: CASSRLAGYTGELFF
j_gene: TRBJ2-2; d_gene: -; abundance: -; v_gene: TRBV29-1; CDR3nt: TGCAGCGTTAGCTCGGGGGACACCGGGGAGCTGTTTTTT; CDR3aa: CSVSSGDTGELFF
j_gene: TRBJ2-7; d_gene: -; abundance: few; v_gene: TRBV10-3; CDR3nt: TGTGCCACCGGGGACACCTACTACGAGCAGTACTTC; CDR3aa: CATGDTYYEQYF
j_gene: TRBJ2-1; d_gene: -; abundance: -; v_gene: TRBV5-5; CDR3nt: TGTGCCAGCAGCCCCGGAGGGGTCAATGAGCAGTTCTTC; CDR3aa: CASSPGGVNEQFF
j_gene: TRBJ2-5; d_gene: TRBD1; abundance: -; v_gene: TRBV5-1; CDR3nt: TGCGCCAGCAGCCTACAGGGGATGGAAGAGACCCAGTACTTC; CDR3aa: CASSLQGMEETQYF
j_gene: TRBJ2-3; d_gene: -; abundance: once; v_gene: TRBV2; CDR3nt: TGTGCCAGCAGTGGGGTAGGAACAGATACGCAGTATTTT; CDR3aa: CASSGVGTDTQYF
j_gene: TRBJ2-5; d_gene: TRBD1; abundance: -; v_gene: TRBV9; CDR3nt: TGTGCCAGCAGCGTAGAGGGACAGGGGTGGGGGACCCAGTACTTC; CDR3aa: CASSVEGQGWGTQYF
j_gene: TRBJ2-7; d_gene: -; abundance: -; v_gene: TRBV15; CDR3nt: TGTGCCACCAGCGGGGGTCTGGGCTACGAGCAGTACTTC; CDR3aa: CATSGGLGYEQYF
j_gene: TRBJ1-2; d_gene: TRBD1; abundance: -; v_gene: TRBV7-2; CDR3nt: TGTGCCAGCAGCCTAGGGACAGGGCGACTTGGCTACACCTTC; CDR3aa: CASSLGTGRLGYTF
j_gene: TRBJ2-1; d_gene: TRBD2; abundance: -; v_gene: TRBV4-2; CDR3nt: TGTGCCAGCAGCCAAGGAGGTAGCGGGAGAATAAAGCAGTTCTTC; CDR3aa: CASSQGGSGRIKQFF
j_gene: TRBJ2-3; d_gene: -; abundance: -; v_gene: TRBV29-1; CDR3nt: TGCAGCGTTGCAAGGACTACCACAGATACGCAGTATTTT; CDR3aa: CSVARTTTDTQYF
j_gene: TRBJ1-3; d_gene: -; abundance: -; v_gene: TRBV5-4; CDR3nt: TGTGCCAGCAGCTTGGGTTCTCGGGGTGGAAACACCATATATTTT; CDR3aa: CASSLGSRGGNTIYF
j_gene: TRBJ2-2; d_gene: -; abundance: many; v_gene: TRBV5-1; CDR3nt: TGCGCCAGCAGCCAGGACCCCGTAGGGACCGGGGAGCTGTTTTTT; CDR3aa: CASSQDPVGTGELFF
j_gene: TRBJ2-3; d_gene: -; abundance: -; v_gene: TRBV21-1; CDR3nt: TGTGCCAGCAGCAGGGGGGGAGTGGGCACAGATACGCAGTATTTT; CDR3aa: CASSRGGVGTDTQYF
j_gene: TRBJ2-7; d_gene: -; abundance: -; v_gene: TRBV10-2; CDR3nt: TGCGCCGCCCGGCGCGGCTGGGGCGAGCAGTACTTC; CDR3aa: CAARRGWGEQYF
j_gene: TRBJ2-1; d_gene: TRBD2; abundance: -; v_gene: TRBV5-1; CDR3nt: TGCGCCAGCAGCTTTGGGACTAGCGGGGACAATGAGCAGTTCTTC; CDR3aa: CASSFGTSGDNEQFF
j_gene: TRBJ2-7; d_gene: -; abundance: -; v_gene: TRBV21-1; CDR3nt: TGTGCCCGCGGACAGGAAGGGTACGAGCAGTACTTC; CDR3aa: CARGQEGYEQYF
j_gene: TRBJ1-4; d_gene: -; abundance: -; v_gene: TRBV5-1; CDR3nt: TGCGCCAGCGCCCTTGCATGGGGGGCTAATGAAAAACTGTTTTTT; CDR3aa: CASALAWGANEKLFF
j_gene: TRBJ1-1; d_gene: -; abundance: -; v_gene: TRBV5-1; CDR3nt: TGCGCCAGCAGCTTGGTGGGGACGGAGAACACTGAAGCTTTCTTT; CDR3aa: CASSLVGTENTEAFF
j_gene: TRBJ1-1; d_gene: -; abundance: -; v_gene: TRBV7-3; CDR3nt: TGTGCCAGCAGCTTATCAGGGGAGAACACTGAAGCTTTCTTT; CDR3aa: CASSLSGENTEAFF
j_gene: TRBJ2-3; d_gene: TRBD2; abundance: -; v_gene: TRBV5-4; CDR3nt: TGTGCCAGCAGCCCAGCGGGAGGCCACACAGATACGCAGTATTTT; CDR3aa: CASSPAGGHTDTQYF
j_gene: TRBJ2-3; d_gene: -; abundance: -; v_gene: TRBV6-6; CDR3nt: TGTGCCTCTTCCAACGGAGATACGCAGTATTTT; CDR3aa: CASSNGDTQYF
j_gene: TRBJ2-1; d_gene: TRBD2; abundance: -; v_gene: TRBV4-3; CDR3nt: TGCGCCAGCAGAGAAGCGGGAGGGTCTGGCGAGCAGTTCTTC; CDR3aa: CASREAGGSGEQFF
j_gene: TRBJ2-7; d_gene: TRBD1; abundance: few; v_gene: TRBV5-1; CDR3nt: TGCGCCAGCAGCATAGGACAGGGGCACGACGAGCAGTACTTC; CDR3aa: CASSIGQGHDEQYF
j_gene: TRBJ2-3; d_gene: -; abundance: -; v_gene: TRBV5-1; CDR3nt: TGCGCCAGCAGCTGGGTCAGGGCGGTAGAGGATACGCAGTATTTT; CDR3aa: CASSWVRAVEDTQYF
j_gene: TRBJ2-7; d_gene: -; abundance: -; v_gene: TRBV7-7; CDR3nt: TGTGCCAGCAGCCCCGGGGGAGTCTCGGGGTACTTC; CDR3aa: CASSPGGVSGYF
j_gene: TRBJ2-3; d_gene: -; abundance: -; v_gene: TRBV7-6; CDR3nt: TGTGCCAGCAGCAGGAGGGGAGATACGCAGTATTTT; CDR3aa: CASSRRGDTQYF
j_gene: TRBJ1-2; d_gene: -; abundance: few; v_gene: TRBV18; CDR3nt: TGTGCCAGCTCAAACAGGGAGGACTATGGCTACACCTTC; CDR3aa: CASSNREDYGYTF